The sequence of this T cell receptor (beta chain) was determined in a study of OX40 agonist ivuxolimab in advanced cancers. Repertoires were generated with immunoSEQ multiplex PCR, while TCRdb's copy carries only in-frame clones and drops some. Of more than 90,000 clones listed, about 86% are singletons. This CDR3 is 18 amino acids long. V was trimmed by 0 bases and J by 0 bases, leaving 12 bases between them. This clone has a single count. The antigen is not known. Study-wide findings and caveats: Certain nonresponders likewise exhibited a low normalized T-cell clonal expansion. The average count of expanded clones was higher among CD8+ T cells than among CD4+. Clonal expansion was seen in CD4+ and CD8+ blood T cells by week 6 at 0.1 to 3.0 mg/kg.

Sequencing used CD4+ or CD8+ T cells sorted from blood, obtained in a trial of the OX40 agonist ivuxolimab. The receptor was isolated from an adult with an advanced solid tumor such as melanoma, head and neck, liver or kidney cancer. The gene calls are TRBV23-1 and TRBJ2-6; D unresolved. TRBV23-1 is filed as an ORF, its function uncertain. This CDR3 is CASSQSSRNHSGANVLTF. CDR3 coding DNA: TGCGCCAGCAGTCAATCGTCCAGGAACCACTCTGGGGCCAACGTCCTGACTTTC.